This TCR beta chain is from a study of blood T cell repertoires in COVID-19. Looking at the study overall: The United States, Italy and Spain supplied acute and convalescent COVID-19 samples. PBMCs, B-cell-depleted T cells, or T cells were the source of the cDNA or gDNA that made up the material.

The germline gives CDR1 GTSNPN, CDR2 SVGIG (reference sequence). The germline V and J ends were trimmed by 0 bases and 4 bases, with 10 bases remaining between them. This CDR3 has 13 residues. Before they entered the study, exposed participants had met a COVID-19 case within 2 weeks. How the authors handled the data: From reference gene primer amplification, estimates of nucleated cell counts were derived. This table comes from immunoSEQ multiplex PCR, and its TCRdb copy is limited to in-frame clones, with some not included. From that table come the V and J calls and clone size; the DNA was used to work out D and trimming. The sample holds 250,000 to 300,000 clones; about nine tenths are singletons and the top ten take less than 3.5%.

The chain has TRBV30 and TRBJ2-7; maybe TRBD2 (5 bases). Sequencing was carried out using PBMCs or T cells enriched from blood (not recorded which). The source is a woman in her 50s who had been exposed to COVID-19. The CDR3 here is CAWSVLGRYEQYF. CDR3 nucleotide sequence: TGTGCCTGGAGTGTACTGGGGAGATACGAGCAGTACTTC. Full variable domain (missing parts from reference TRBV30 and TRBJ2-7): SQTIHQWPATLVQPVGSPLSLECTVEGTSNPNLYWYRQAAGRGLQLLFYSVGIGQISSEVPQNLSASRPQDRQFILSSKKLLLSDSGFYLCAWSVLGRYEQYFGPGTRLTVT.